This record covers a single T cell receptor beta chain. Its antigen is as yet unknown. This entry is derived from a study of Graves' ophthalmopathy and Graves' hyperthyroidism. At the level of the study: Hyperthyroidism showing no ophthalmopathy within 18 months of follow-up was stable. Study-level points and caveats: Most thyroid clonotypes expanded beyond 0.001 frequency were also found in blood.

The ends were cut back, 2 bases at V and 1 base at J, with 5 bases in the middle. The CDR3 has 14 residues. Germline V gives CDR1 SNHLY, CDR2 FYNNEI. Beta-chain TCR CDR3 regions were amplified from RNA transcripts. RT-PCR in the first round used HTBI primers; a second-round multiplex PCR followed. TCRdb reanalysed the multiplex PCR reads using MiXCR and keeps one entry per CDR3 protein. The sample carries over a million distinct CDR3 sequences, about 36% recorded once. Excluded: other autoimmune disease, uncontrolled infection, pregnancy or lactation. The chain uses TRBV2 and TRBJ2-2; D remains ambiguous. Sequencing was performed on peripheral blood or thyroid tissue (not recorded which). The clonotype originates from an adult man with Graves' hyperthyroidism. CDR3: CASSEMMNTGELFF. The CDR3 DNA reads TGTGCCAGCAGTGAAATGATGAACACCGGGGAGCTGTTTTTT.